This TCR beta chain was sequenced in a study of T cell responses to AZD1222 COVID-19 vaccine. Turning to the study itself: Second doses that came at about 4 or about 12 weeks were put together. Study results and limitations: Of the AZD1222 recipients, only five to seven were seropositive at baseline.

Per the germline V gene, CDR1 is SGHNT and CDR2 is YYREEE (reference sequence). This CDR3 has 15 residues. Trimming took 3 bases from V and 2 from J; bases not matched to a gene: 3. Comment on this clone: Its antigen is not identified.

Data came from immunoSEQ multiplex PCR; TCRdb stores just in-frame clones and leaves some out. The sample has more than 95,000 clones, about 90% seen once. The TCR was taken from an adult in good health. Here the sequenced sample was peripheral blood, taken on day 0 of AZD1222 vaccination. The J gene is TRBJ2-7, the V gene TRBV5-4, with 12 bases lining up with TRBD2. The CDR3 DNA reads TGTGCCAGCAGCTCTAGGACTAGCGGGGCCTACGAGCAGTACTTC. Translated, it gives CASSSRTSGAYEQYF.